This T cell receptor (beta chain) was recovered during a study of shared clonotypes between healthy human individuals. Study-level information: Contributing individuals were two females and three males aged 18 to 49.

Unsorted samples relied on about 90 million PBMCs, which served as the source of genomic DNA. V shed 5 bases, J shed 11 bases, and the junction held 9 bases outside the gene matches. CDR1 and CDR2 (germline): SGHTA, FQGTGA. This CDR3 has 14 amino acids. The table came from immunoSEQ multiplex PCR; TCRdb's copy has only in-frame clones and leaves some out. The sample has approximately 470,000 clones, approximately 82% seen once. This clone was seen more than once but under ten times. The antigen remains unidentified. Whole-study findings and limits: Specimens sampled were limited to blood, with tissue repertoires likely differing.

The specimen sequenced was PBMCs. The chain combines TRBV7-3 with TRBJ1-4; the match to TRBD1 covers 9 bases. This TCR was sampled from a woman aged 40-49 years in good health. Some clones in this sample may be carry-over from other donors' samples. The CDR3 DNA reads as TGTGCCAGCAGCGCGGGACAGGGATTCGAGAAACTGTTTTTT. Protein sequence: CASSAGQGFEKLFF. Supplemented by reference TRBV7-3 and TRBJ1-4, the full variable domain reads GAGVSQTPSNKVTEKGKYVELRCDPISGHTALYWYRQSLGQGPEFLIYFQGTGAADDSGLPNDRFFAVRPEGSVSTLKIQRTERGDSAVYLCASSAGQGFEKLFFGSGTQLSVL.